These 16 T cell receptor beta chains originate from one sample sequenced in a study of T-cell memory formation after mild COVID-19 (dated by TCRdb to the early 2020s). The library relied on 5' RACE. Sequencing was performed on an Illumina NovaSeq 6000. The public reads were quality trimmed at Q25 with fastp and then assembled into clones with MiXCR by TCRdb, keeping productive beta chains. Identical CDR3 proteins give one entry, which carries the most common genes and DNA. The sample table records around 500,000 distinct CDR3 sequences; over 15% of these occur just once. The ten largest clones take up about 12% of the sample. The sequenced sample consisted of PBMCs or a T cell subset sorted from them (not recorded which). The receptors stem from an adult woman who had mild COVID-19 (a few samples of this study predate the infection). The sample titles of this study are shuffled in the database, so cell type and time point are left out; the donor was told from shared clones.

This clonotype was recorded at least ten times. The CDR3 bases are TGCGCCAGCACCTCAGTACGTAGCGCCAGCACAGATACGCAGTATTTT. Translated: CASTSVRSASTDTQYF. The rearrangement links TRBV5-1 to TRBJ2-3, with TRBD2 as a possible D gene (5 bases). V was clipped by 6 bases and J by 0 bases, with 17 bases between them. This CDR3 comprises 16 residues. Germline values: CDR1 SGHRS, CDR2 YFSETQ.

The genes are TRBV5-1 and TRBJ1-2, with D perhaps matching TRBD1 (5 bases). Germline-derived CDR1 and CDR2 are SGHRS and YFSETQ. CDR3 size: 15 residues. V lost 5 bases to trimming and J lost 0 bases, with 14 bases between them. The DNA for the CDR3 is TGCGCCAGCAGTCCTCAGGGATCACCTAACTATGGCTACACCTTC. Translating gives CASSPQGSPNYGYTF.

This sequence joins TRBV4-1 and TRBJ2-5; D may be TRBD2 (7 bases). In germline, CDR1 is MGHRA, CDR2 YSYEKL. Trimming removed 4 bases at V and 1 base at J, with 13 bases between. The CDR3 length is 15 residues. The CDR3 here is CASSPQRGGQETQYF. The CDR3 DNA reads as TGCGCCAGCAGCCCACAAAGGGGGGGCCAAGAGACCCAGTACTTC.

The chain uses TRBV20-1 and TRBJ1-2, with D perhaps matching TRBD1 (5 bases). Trimming cost V 6 bases and J 4 bases, with 9 bases left between them. The CDR3 is made up of 11 amino acids. Germline V gene sequence: CDR1 DFQATT, CDR2 SNEGSKA (reference sequence). CDR3 in DNA: TGCAGTGCAGCAGGGACCTATGGCTACACCTTC. Translating gives CSAAGTYGYTF.

Ten or more counts support this clonotype. V usage is TRBV24-1 and J usage is TRBJ2-2; 7 positions agree with TRBD2. The trim removed 7 bases at V and 6 bases at J, leaving 4 bases unmatched. This CDR3 has 13 residues. Looked up from germline, CDR1 is KGHDR and CDR2 is SFDVKD. CDR3 nucleotides: TGTGCCACCAGAGGACTAGTTGCCGGGGAGCTGTTTTTT. Translated: CATRGLVAGELFF.

V and J are TRBV7-3 and TRBJ2-7, with a possible D match to TRBD2 (5 bases). The V and J ends lost 3 bases and 5 bases respectively, with 11 bases between them. The germline gives CDR1 SGHTA, CDR2 FQGTGA. There are 13 residues in the CDR3. The DNA of the CDR3 is TGTGCCAGCAGCTTGGGGAGTGGAAACGAGCAGTACTTC. Residues: CASSLGSGNEQYF. Variable domain in full (rest from reference TRBV7-3 and TRBJ2-7): GAGVSQTPSNKVTEKGKYVELRCDPISGHTALYWYRQSLGQGPEFLIYFQGTGAADDSGLPNDRFFAVRPEGSVSTLKIQRTERGDSAVYLCASSLGSGNEQYFGPGTRLTVT.

This clonotype was counted a few times. This chain connects TRBV3-1 to TRBJ1-5; a possible D gene is TRBD1 (5 bases). Trimming removed 1 base from V and 15 bases from J, with 16 bases in between. Germline V gives CDR1 LGHDT, CDR2 YNNKEL (reference sequence). The CDR3 is 13 residues long. The CDR3 sequence: CASSQGGTGLRHF. The CDR3 region has the DNA TGTGCCAGCAGCCAAGGAGGGACGGGACTACGGCATTTT.

The chain employs TRBV6-5 and TRBJ1-1; TRBD1 might be the D (6 bases). The CDR3 has 16 residues. V lost 0 bases and J 3 bases, leaving 14 bases between the germline ends. Germline CDR1 MNHEY, CDR2 SVGAGI. The CDR3 reads CASSYSDSSMDTEAFF. The CDR3 DNA sequence: TGTGCCAGCAGTTACTCGGACAGTTCCATGGACACTGAAGCTTTCTTT.

V is TRBV20-1 and J is TRBJ2-5; 11 bases fit TRBD2. V shed 5 bases, J shed 1 base, and the junction held 15 bases outside the gene matches. Per the germline V gene, CDR1 is DFQATT and CDR2 is SNEGSKA (reference sequence). The CDR3 loop spans 18 amino acids. CDR3: CSAPPILLAGVRQETQYF. The CDR3 DNA reads TGCAGTGCTCCACCTATCCTACTAGCGGGAGTCCGCCAAGAGACCCAGTACTTC.

There are a few counts of this clonotype. V is TRBV11-2 and J is TRBJ2-7; the match to TRBD2 covers 9 bases. Trimming cost V 5 bases and J 4 bases; bases outside gene matches: 12. This CDR3 is 16 amino acids long. Germline-derived CDR1 and CDR2 are SGHAT and FQNNGV. CDR3 protein: CASSAGQTSGLYEQYF. DNA of the CDR3: TGTGCCAGCAGCGCAGGACAGACTAGCGGCCTGTACGAGCAGTACTTC.

This clonotype was seen a handful of times. The chain couples TRBV18 to TRBJ2-7; perhaps TRBD2 as D (5 bases). The CDR3 has 15 amino acids. V was shortened by 0 bases and J by 0 bases, with 9 bases between the two germline ends. Germline V CDR1 and CDR2: KGHSH, LQKENI. The CDR3 reads CASSPPRGYSYEQYF. The CDR3 DNA is TGTGCCAGCTCACCACCACGGGGTTACTCCTACGAGCAGTACTTC.

The V gene is TRBV10-3, the J gene TRBJ2-7; 11 nucleotides match TRBD2. CDR1 and CDR2 (germline): ENHRY, SYGVKD. The CDR3 spans 14 residues. The J segment lost 4 bases and the V segment lost 6 bases, leaving 5 bases of the junction unmatched. The chain's CDR3 is CAIRGLAEGYEQYF. CDR3 nucleotides: TGTGCCATCAGGGGACTAGCGGAGGGGTACGAGCAGTACTTC.

In its sample, this clonotype was seen once. CDR3 bases: TGTGCCTGGAGTGTAATACGGGTCGTGACCTACGAGCAGTACTTC. Encoded protein: CAWSVIRVVTYEQYF. The chain employs TRBV30 and TRBJ2-7; D gene uncertain. In germline, CDR1 is GTSNPN, CDR2 SVGIG (reference sequence). The CDR3 covers 15 residues. Trimming left V 0 bases short and J 2 bases short, with 14 bases between.

V and J are TRBV7-8 and TRBJ2-1, with a tentative D call TRBD2 (6 bases). This CDR3 has 17 residues. V was trimmed by 5 bases and J by 1 base, leaving 18 bases between them. CDR1 and CDR2 from the germline V gene are SGHVS and FQNEAQ. The CDR3 DNA is TGTGCCAGCAGCCCCGCAAGGGGCGGGGCTTCCTACAATGAGCAGTTCTTC. It encodes CASSPARGGASYNEQFF.

This chain uses TRBV12-3 or TRBV12-4 with TRBJ1-1, with 7 bases fitting TRBD1. The V and J ends lost 4 bases and 6 bases, in that order; junction bases with no gene match: 17. The CDR3 extends over 17 amino acids. CDR3 nucleotide sequence: TGTGCCAGCAGTTCTACCCCGACAGGGTTGTCGTTCGCTGAAGCTTTCTTT. Its translation: CASSSTPTGLSFAEAFF.

This CDR3 is CAWRIGLNTEAFF. CDR3 DNA sequence: TGTGCCTGGAGAATAGGGTTGAACACTGAAGCTTTCTTT. The J gene is TRBJ1-1, the V gene TRBV30; the D is unclear. V shed 3 bases and J shed 0 bases, with 8 bases lying between them. Germline V gene lookup returns CDR1 GTSNPN and CDR2 SVGIG (reference sequence). The CDR3 is 13 residues long.